Below, 5 T cell receptor beta chains from the same sample are listed, as sequenced in a study of T cell repertoires in cytomegalovirus infection. TCRdb re-called the reads with MiXCR, one entry per CDR3 protein. This sample carries 250,000 or so distinct CDR3 sequences, over 15% of them seen once, and the ten largest clones take roughly half. Material for sequencing was CD8+ T cells from PBMCs. These receptors were taken from a human donor in good health (CMV status not recorded). Some clones in this sample may be carry-over from other donors' samples.

The chain carries TRBV5-6 and TRBJ1-6; TRBD1 might be the D (5 bases). The V gene lost 2 bases and the J gene lost 8 bases, with 11 bases spanning the gap. This CDR3 has 14 residues. Germline V gene sequence: CDR1 SGHDT, CDR2 YYEEEE. The CDR3 is CASSFQDTYSPLHF. The CDR3 DNA is TGTGCCAGCAGCTTCCAGGACACCTATTCACCCCTCCACTTT.

The chain is built from TRBV12-3 or TRBV12-4 and TRBJ2-1; 7 nucleotides agree with TRBD2. With V trimmed by 8 bases and J by 7 bases, 8 bases remained unmatched. The CDR3 loop spans 13 amino acids. CDR3 bases: TGTGCCAGCCGGGGGGACCCACTAAATGAGCAGTTCTTC. Its protein is CASRGDPLNEQFF.

The chain has TRBV28 and TRBJ2-7; 10 nucleotides line up with TRBD1. Germline V gene data show CDR1 as MDHEN and CDR2 as SYDVKM. The V and J ends lost 7 bases and 4 bases, in that order; junction bases with no gene match: 13. This CDR3 is built from 16 residues. CDR3 loop: CASNRPYPGQGYEQYF. In DNA form, the CDR3 reads TGTGCCAGCAACCGCCCTTATCCGGGACAGGGGTACGAGCAGTACTTC.

This clonotype was seen a few times. The rearrangement links TRBV12-3 or TRBV12-4 to TRBJ2-3, with TRBD2 matching over 7 bases. With 3 bases clipped from V and 0 bases from J, the junction kept 24 bases outside the gene matches. The CDR3 extends over 22 amino acids. CDR3 sequence (DNA): TGTGCCAGCAGTTTCTTTTTCGGAGACGGCGGGGGAGATCAAAGAAGCACAGATACGCAGTATTTT. Residues: CASSFFFGDGGGDQRSTDTQYF.

In its sample, this clonotype was seen a few times. The chain has TRBV7-6 and TRBJ1-1, with D hard to call. Per germline, CDR1 SGHVS and CDR2 FNYEAQ. Deletions cut 4 bases from V and 1 base from J, with 13 bases between. This CDR3 has 15 amino acids. CDR3: CASSSQAVWNTEAFF. CDR3 nucleotides: TGTGCCAGCAGCTCGCAGGCCGTTTGGAACACTGAAGCTTTCTTT.